This is a list of T cell receptor beta chains from one sample in a study of T cell responses to AZD1222 COVID-19 vaccine. The protocol was immunoSEQ multiplex PCR, while the TCRdb copy is restricted to in-frame clones and leaves out a portion. The sample shows 90,000 to 120,000 clones, roughly 87% of them seen only once. The material sequenced was peripheral blood, taken on day 0 of AZD1222 vaccination. The origin of the receptors is an adult in good health. Both conserved end residues are part of each CDR3. The D gene is left open where the match is weak. Clone size is not always given. Where it is, it says once, few, many or a class for expanded clones.

d_call: .; j_call: TRBJ1-2; v_call: TRBV13; clone_size: .; cdr3_nt: TGTGCCAGCAGCTTAGTGTGGCCAGGGGTGGACGATGGCTACACCTTC; cdr3_aa: CASSLVWPGVDDGYTF
d_call: TRBD1; j_call: TRBJ1-1; v_call: TRBV19; clone_size: .; cdr3_nt: TGTGCCAGTAGTACCCGGGACAGGGGGAGGAGGAACACTGAAGCTTTCTTT; cdr3_aa: CASSTRDRGRRNTEAFF
d_call: TRBD1; j_call: TRBJ1-2; v_call: TRBV24-1; clone_size: once; cdr3_nt: TGTGCCACCAGTGATAGCTCCGGGACAGGGTCCTCAACCTACTATGGCTACACCTTC; cdr3_aa: CATSDSSGTGSSTYYGYTF
d_call: .; j_call: TRBJ1-5; v_call: TRBV7-2; clone_size: .; cdr3_nt: TGTGCCAGCAGCTCTCCGGTTGCCAATCAGCCCCAGCATTTT; cdr3_aa: CASSSPVANQPQHF
d_call: TRBD2; j_call: TRBJ2-1; v_call: TRBV29-1; clone_size: .; cdr3_nt: TGCAGCGTTGTGACTAGCGGGCCAGGGAATGAGCAGTTCTTC; cdr3_aa: CSVVTSGPGNEQFF
d_call: .; j_call: TRBJ1-5; v_call: TRBV28; clone_size: .; cdr3_nt: TGTGCCAGCAGTTTAAGGATTACGGTCCATCAGCCCCAGCATTTT; cdr3_aa: CASSLRITVHQPQHF
d_call: .; j_call: TRBJ2-3; v_call: TRBV6-4; clone_size: .; cdr3_nt: TGTGCCAGCAGTGAGCAGGCCTCCGATACGCAGTATTTT; cdr3_aa: CASSEQASDTQYF
d_call: .; j_call: TRBJ2-7; v_call: TRBV27; clone_size: .; cdr3_nt: TGTGCCAGCAGTTTATCAGGGGGATTAAACGAGCAGTACTTC; cdr3_aa: CASSLSGGLNEQYF
d_call: .; j_call: TRBJ2-3; v_call: TRBV6-5; clone_size: .; cdr3_nt: TGTGCCAGCAGGGGTTCGGGGCGCACAGATACGCAGTATTTT; cdr3_aa: CASRGSGRTDTQYF
d_call: .; j_call: TRBJ1-1; v_call: TRBV28; clone_size: .; cdr3_nt: TGTGCCAGCAGTTTAACGGTGGGAAACACTGAAGCTTTCTTT; cdr3_aa: CASSLTVGNTEAFF
d_call: .; j_call: TRBJ1-4; v_call: TRBV19; clone_size: .; cdr3_nt: TGTGCCAGTAGCCTAGCGAGAGGGCCCAATGAAAAACTGTTTTTT; cdr3_aa: CASSLARGPNEKLFF
d_call: TRBD1; j_call: TRBJ1-1; v_call: TRBV2; clone_size: few; cdr3_nt: TGTGCCAGCAGAGACAGGGGCGTGATGAACACTGAAGCTTTCTTT; cdr3_aa: CASRDRGVMNTEAFF
d_call: .; j_call: TRBJ2-2; v_call: TRBV4-2; clone_size: few; cdr3_nt: TGTGCCAGCAGCCCCTCGGGGTTACCGGCCGGGGAGCTGTTTTTT; cdr3_aa: CASSPSGLPAGELFF
d_call: .; j_call: TRBJ1-1; v_call: TRBV2; clone_size: .; cdr3_nt: TGTGCCAGCAGATGGGGAAACACTGAAGCTTTCTTT; cdr3_aa: CASRWGNTEAFF
d_call: TRBD1; j_call: TRBJ1-1; v_call: TRBV11-3; clone_size: .; cdr3_nt: TGTGCCAGCAGCTTAACGGACAGGGTAGGGACTGAAGCTTTCTTT; cdr3_aa: CASSLTDRVGTEAFF
d_call: .; j_call: TRBJ2-2; v_call: TRBV7-9; clone_size: .; cdr3_nt: TGTGCCAGCAGCTTAGGGGCGGGGAACACCGGGGAGCTGTTTTTT; cdr3_aa: CASSLGAGNTGELFF
d_call: .; j_call: TRBJ1-3; v_call: TRBV27; clone_size: .; cdr3_nt: TGTGCCAGCAGTCTCACTTACTCTGGAAACACCATATATTTT; cdr3_aa: CASSLTYSGNTIYF
d_call: .; j_call: TRBJ1-6; v_call: TRBV19; clone_size: .; cdr3_nt: TGTGCCAGTAGTCGGCGACTTCATTCACCCCTCCACTTT; cdr3_aa: CASSRRLHSPLHF
d_call: .; j_call: TRBJ1-1; v_call: TRBV6-2/TRBV6-3; clone_size: .; cdr3_nt: TGTGCCAGCAGTTACGGGCGGGTAATACCGAACACTGAAGCTTTCTTT; cdr3_aa: CASSYGRVIPNTEAFF
d_call: .; j_call: TRBJ2-2; v_call: TRBV7-3; clone_size: .; cdr3_nt: TGTGCCAGCAGCTTGTGGACCGGGGAGCTGTTTTTT; cdr3_aa: CASSLWTGELFF
d_call: .; j_call: TRBJ2-3; v_call: TRBV9; clone_size: once; cdr3_nt: TGTGCCAGCAGCGTAGGGGTAGGAACCACAGATACGCAGTATTTT; cdr3_aa: CASSVGVGTTDTQYF
d_call: .; j_call: TRBJ1-1; v_call: TRBV5-4; clone_size: .; cdr3_nt: TGTGCCAGCAGCTCTCCGGGACTCAACCTGGGGGCTTTCTTT; cdr3_aa: CASSSPGLNLGAFF
d_call: .; j_call: TRBJ1-6; v_call: TRBV27; clone_size: .; cdr3_nt: TGTGCCAGCAGTTTGTCAGGGGATAATTCACCCCTCCACTTT; cdr3_aa: CASSLSGDNSPLHF
d_call: TRBD1; j_call: TRBJ1-2; v_call: TRBV7-2; clone_size: .; cdr3_nt: TGTGCCAGCAGCGAACCGGGACAGGGTTTCTATACCACTGGCTACACCTTC; cdr3_aa: CASSEPGQGFYTTGYTF
d_call: TRBD1; j_call: TRBJ1-2; v_call: TRBV7-3; clone_size: few; cdr3_nt: TGTGCCAGCAGCTTAAGTAGGCAGGGGGCAAATGGCTACACCTTC; cdr3_aa: CASSLSRQGANGYTF
d_call: .; j_call: TRBJ1-5; v_call: TRBV6-2/TRBV6-3; clone_size: .; cdr3_nt: TGTGCCAGCAGCCGTGCGAAGGGGAGGCAGCCCCAGCATTTT; cdr3_aa: CASSRAKGRQPQHF
d_call: TRBD1; j_call: TRBJ1-5; v_call: TRBV5-1; clone_size: .; cdr3_nt: TGCGCCAGCAGCTCGGGATTGACAGGGGCTGGCAATCAGCCCCAGCATTTT; cdr3_aa: CASSSGLTGAGNQPQHF
d_call: .; j_call: TRBJ2-3; v_call: TRBV3-1/TRBV3-2; clone_size: .; cdr3_nt: TGTGCCAGCAGCCGGCAGGGGAACACAGATACGCAGTATTTT; cdr3_aa: CASSRQGNTDTQYF
d_call: .; j_call: TRBJ2-3; v_call: TRBV7-9; clone_size: .; cdr3_nt: TGTGCCAGCAGCTTCCTCACAGATACGCAGTATTTT; cdr3_aa: CASSFLTDTQYF
d_call: TRBD1; j_call: TRBJ2-1; v_call: TRBV7-2; clone_size: .; cdr3_nt: TGTGCCAGCAGCTTACTCCCCGGGACAGGGTTAGGCTCCTACAATGAGCAGTTCTTC; cdr3_aa: CASSLLPGTGLGSYNEQFF
d_call: .; j_call: TRBJ1-2; v_call: TRBV19; clone_size: .; cdr3_nt: TGTGCCAGTAGGGGCTGGGGCTACACCTTC; cdr3_aa: CASRGWGYTF
d_call: TRBD1; j_call: TRBJ1-2; v_call: TRBV4-3; clone_size: .; cdr3_nt: TGCGCCAGCAGCCTGAGGGACAGGGATGGATTCTATGGCTACACCTTC; cdr3_aa: CASSLRDRDGFYGYTF
d_call: .; j_call: TRBJ2-3; v_call: TRBV6-5; clone_size: .; cdr3_nt: TGTGCCAGCACCGTGGGAGCGCTGGGAGATACGCAGTATTTT; cdr3_aa: CASTVGALGDTQYF
d_call: .; j_call: TRBJ2-7; v_call: TRBV5-6; clone_size: .; cdr3_nt: TGTGCCAGCAGCACCGGGACCGGATTAAGCTACGAGCAGTACTTC; cdr3_aa: CASSTGTGLSYEQYF
d_call: TRBD1; j_call: TRBJ2-1; v_call: TRBV6-2/TRBV6-3; clone_size: .; cdr3_nt: TGTGCCAGCAGTTGGGGACAGGGGACTCACTTTCTGTTGGATGAGCAGTTCTTC; cdr3_aa: CASSWGQGTHFLLDEQFF
d_call: TRBD1; j_call: TRBJ1-1; v_call: TRBV5-1; clone_size: once; cdr3_nt: TGCGCCAGCAGCTTGGGGGGACAGGGGACCACTGAAGCTTTCTTT; cdr3_aa: CASSLGGQGTTEAFF
d_call: .; j_call: TRBJ1-4; v_call: TRBV5-1; clone_size: .; cdr3_nt: TGCGCCAGCAGCCCGGGGACGAATGAAAAACTGTTTTTT; cdr3_aa: CASSPGTNEKLFF
d_call: .; j_call: TRBJ1-5; v_call: TRBV9; clone_size: .; cdr3_nt: TGTGCCAGCAGCGCCGCGGGCGGGGGGCCCCAGCATTTT; cdr3_aa: CASSAAGGGPQHF
d_call: TRBD1; j_call: TRBJ2-1; v_call: TRBV5-1; clone_size: .; cdr3_nt: TGCGCCAGCAGCCCCGGGACAGGGAGGTCTGAGCAGTTCTTC; cdr3_aa: CASSPGTGRSEQFF